This paragraph covers one T cell receptor beta chain sequence. Its antigen is not known. This record comes from a study of memory CD4+ T cells and cytomegalovirus serostatus. Background on the study: Donors were healthy Belgian adults, several CMV seropositive and around 24 seronegative.

The study, taken as a whole, reports: Each of 65 to 70 CMV-associated TCRbeta sequences occurred in one to five individuals. A US-trained random forest predicted CMV serostatus with median AUC around 0.93.

The sort gate was single viable CD3+CD4+CD8-CD45RO+ cells for memory CD4+ T cells. Serostatus was set by detecting CMV pp150, pp28, p38, p52 IgG. Data came from immunoSEQ multiplex PCR; TCRdb stores just in-frame clones and leaves some out. Here the sample spans tens of thousands of clones, around 76% being singletons. Source material: memory CD4+ T cells from blood. The receptor was isolated from an adult in good health and CMV-seronegative.

CDR3 DNA: TGCAGTGCTAGTCCGGCGGGGGGACAGTATTTT. This gives the protein CSASPAGGQYF. The V and J genes are TRBV20-1 and TRBJ2-3; TRBD2 matches at 8 bases. V lost 3 bases to trimming and J lost 12 bases; unmatched junction nucleotides: 5. This CDR3 has 11 residues. Germline V lookup: CDR1 DFQATT, CDR2 SNEGSKA (reference sequence).